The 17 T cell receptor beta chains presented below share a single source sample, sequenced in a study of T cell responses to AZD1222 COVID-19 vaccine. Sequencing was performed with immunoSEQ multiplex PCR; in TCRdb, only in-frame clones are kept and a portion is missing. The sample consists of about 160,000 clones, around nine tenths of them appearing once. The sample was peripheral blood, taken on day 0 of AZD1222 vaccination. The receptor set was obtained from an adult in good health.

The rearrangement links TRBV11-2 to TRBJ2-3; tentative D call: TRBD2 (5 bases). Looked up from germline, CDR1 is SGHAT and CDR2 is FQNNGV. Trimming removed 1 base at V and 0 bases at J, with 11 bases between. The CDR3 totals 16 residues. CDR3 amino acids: CASSLASRVSTDTQYF. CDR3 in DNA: TGTGCCAGCAGCTTAGCTAGCAGAGTTAGCACAGATACGCAGTATTTT.

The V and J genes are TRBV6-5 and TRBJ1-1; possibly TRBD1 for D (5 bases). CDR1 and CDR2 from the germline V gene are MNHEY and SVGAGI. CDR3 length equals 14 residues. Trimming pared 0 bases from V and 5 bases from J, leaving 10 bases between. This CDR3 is CASSYSATATEAFF. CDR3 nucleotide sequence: TGTGCCAGCAGTTACTCAGCGACAGCAACTGAAGCTTTCTTT.

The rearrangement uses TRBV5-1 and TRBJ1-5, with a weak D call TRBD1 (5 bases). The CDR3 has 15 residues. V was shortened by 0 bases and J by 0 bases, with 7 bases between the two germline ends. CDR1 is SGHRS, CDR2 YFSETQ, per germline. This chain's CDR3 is CASSLAGYSNQPQHF. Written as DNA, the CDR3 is TGCGCCAGCAGCTTGGCAGGGTATAGCAATCAGCCCCAGCATTTT. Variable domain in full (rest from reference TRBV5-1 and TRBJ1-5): KAGVTQTPRYLIKTRGQQVTLSCSPISGHRSVSWYQQTPGQGLQFLFEYFSETQRNKGNFPGRFSGRQFSNSRSEMNVSTLELGDSALYLCASSLAGYSNQPQHFGDGTRLSIL.

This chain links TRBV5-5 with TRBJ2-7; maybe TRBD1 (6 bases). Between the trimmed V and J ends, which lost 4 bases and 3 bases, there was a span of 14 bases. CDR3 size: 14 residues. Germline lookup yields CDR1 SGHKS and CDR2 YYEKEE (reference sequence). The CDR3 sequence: CASSIQGSLYEQYF. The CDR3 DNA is TGTGCCAGCAGCATCCAGGGGAGCCTCTACGAGCAGTACTTC.

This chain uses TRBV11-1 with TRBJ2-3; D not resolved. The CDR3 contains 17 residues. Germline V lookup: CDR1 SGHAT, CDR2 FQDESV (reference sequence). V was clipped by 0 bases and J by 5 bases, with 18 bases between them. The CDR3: CASSLAKARPKVDTQYF. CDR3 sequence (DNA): TGTGCCAGCAGCTTAGCTAAGGCGCGCCCGAAGGTAGATACGCAGTATTTT.

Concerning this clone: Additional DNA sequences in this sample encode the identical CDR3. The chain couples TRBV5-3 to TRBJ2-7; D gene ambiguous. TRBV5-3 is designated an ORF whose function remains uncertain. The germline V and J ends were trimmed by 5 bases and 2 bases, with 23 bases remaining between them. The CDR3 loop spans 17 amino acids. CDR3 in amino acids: CARSPYGTAAPPYEQYF. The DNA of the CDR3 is TGTGCCAGAAGTCCTTACGGAACGGCGGCACCCCCCTACGAGCAGTACTTC.

The CDR3 protein is CASSILGAGRTDTQYF. The CDR3 DNA reads TGTGCCAGTAGTATTTTGGGAGCGGGGCGCACAGATACGCAGTATTTT. The rearrangement uses TRBV19 and TRBJ2-3; 7 positions match TRBD2. Losses at the gene ends were 3 bases for V and 1 base for J; bases not matched to a gene: 7. The CDR3 contains 16 residues. CDR1 is LNHDA and CDR2 is SQIVND in the germline V gene (reference sequence). Full variable domain (rest looked up from reference TRBV19 and TRBJ2-3): DGGITQSPKYLFRKEGQNVTLSCEQNLNHDAMYWYRQDPGQGLRLIYYSQIVNDFQKGDIAEGYSVSREKKESFPLTVTSAQKNPTAFYLCASSILGAGRTDTQYFGPGTRLTVL.

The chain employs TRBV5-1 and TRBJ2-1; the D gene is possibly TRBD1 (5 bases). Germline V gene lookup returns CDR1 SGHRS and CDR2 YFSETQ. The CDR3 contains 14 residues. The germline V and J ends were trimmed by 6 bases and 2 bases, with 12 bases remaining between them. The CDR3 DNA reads TGCGCCAGCATCCCCGACAGTACCTACAATGAGCAGTTCTTC. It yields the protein CASIPDSTYNEQFF.

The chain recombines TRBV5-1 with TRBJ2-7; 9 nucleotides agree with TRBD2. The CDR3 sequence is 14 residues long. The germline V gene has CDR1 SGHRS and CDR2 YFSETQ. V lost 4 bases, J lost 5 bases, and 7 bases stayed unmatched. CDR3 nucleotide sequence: TGCGCCAGCAGCACGACTAGCGGTCTCCACGAGCAGTACTTC. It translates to CASSTTSGLHEQYF.

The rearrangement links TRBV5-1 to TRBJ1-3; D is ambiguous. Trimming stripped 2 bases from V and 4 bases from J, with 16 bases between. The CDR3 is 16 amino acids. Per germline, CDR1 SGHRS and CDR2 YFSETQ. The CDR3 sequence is CASSFVGLGTGNTIYF. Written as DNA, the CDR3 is TGCGCCAGCAGCTTTGTCGGGTTGGGAACAGGAAACACCATATATTTT.

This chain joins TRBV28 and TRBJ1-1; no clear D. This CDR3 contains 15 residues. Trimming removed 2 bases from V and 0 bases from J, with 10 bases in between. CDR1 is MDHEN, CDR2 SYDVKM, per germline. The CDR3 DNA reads TGTGCCAGCAGTTTAACCCCGACCTTGAACACTGAAGCTTTCTTT. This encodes CASSLTPTLNTEAFF.

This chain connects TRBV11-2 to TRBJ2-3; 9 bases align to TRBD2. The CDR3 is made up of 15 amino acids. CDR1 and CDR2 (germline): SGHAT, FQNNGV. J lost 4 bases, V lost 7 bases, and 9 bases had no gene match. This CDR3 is CASKGGGGSADTQYF. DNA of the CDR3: TGTGCCAGCAAGGGCGGGGGGGGCTCGGCAGATACGCAGTATTTT.

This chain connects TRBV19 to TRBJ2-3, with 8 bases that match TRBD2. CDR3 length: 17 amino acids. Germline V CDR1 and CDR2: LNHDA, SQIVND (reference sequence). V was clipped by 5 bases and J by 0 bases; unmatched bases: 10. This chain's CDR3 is CASSALAGRSSTDTQYF. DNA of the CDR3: TGTGCCAGTAGTGCGCTAGCGGGTAGGTCTAGCACAGATACGCAGTATTTT.

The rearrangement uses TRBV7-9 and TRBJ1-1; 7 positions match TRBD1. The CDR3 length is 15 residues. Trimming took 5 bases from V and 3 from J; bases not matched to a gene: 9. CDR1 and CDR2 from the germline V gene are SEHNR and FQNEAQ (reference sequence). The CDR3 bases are TGTGCCAGCAGCCCCAGACAGGGCGGGTACACTGAAGCTTTCTTT. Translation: CASSPRQGGYTEAFF.

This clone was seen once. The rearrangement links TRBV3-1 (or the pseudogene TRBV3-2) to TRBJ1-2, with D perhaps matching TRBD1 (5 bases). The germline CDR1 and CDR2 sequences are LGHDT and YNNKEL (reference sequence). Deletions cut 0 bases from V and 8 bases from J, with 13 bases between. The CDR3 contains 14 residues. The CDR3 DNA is TGTGCCAGCAGCCAAGATAGGAGGGGTGGAGGCTACACCTTC. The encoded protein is CASSQDRRGGGYTF.

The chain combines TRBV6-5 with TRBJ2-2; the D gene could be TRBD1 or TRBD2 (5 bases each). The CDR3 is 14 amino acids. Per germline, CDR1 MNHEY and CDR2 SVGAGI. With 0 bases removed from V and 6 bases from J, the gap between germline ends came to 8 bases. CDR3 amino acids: CASSYSRGPGELFF. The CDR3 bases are TGTGCCAGCAGTTACTCGAGGGGCCCCGGGGAGCTGTTTTTT.

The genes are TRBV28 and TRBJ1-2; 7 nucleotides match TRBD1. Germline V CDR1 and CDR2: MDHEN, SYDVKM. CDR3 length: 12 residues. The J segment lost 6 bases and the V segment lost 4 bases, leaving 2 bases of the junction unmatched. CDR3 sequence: CASSSQGHGYTF. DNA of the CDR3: TGTGCCAGCAGTTCACAGGGGCATGGCTACACCTTC.